These T cell receptor beta chains were read from a single sample in a study of CD8 T cells in Susac syndrome. TCRdb passed the immunoSEQ multiplex PCR reads through MiXCR, listing each CDR3 protein once. Of a few hundred thousand distinct CDR3 sequences listed, roughly 96% are singletons. Sequenced material: CD4+ T cells from PBMCs. These receptors originate from a human donor with multiple sclerosis. Each CDR3 is given with its conserved first and last residue. Each record gives: J gene, CDR3 length, V gene, D gene, clone size, CDR3 protein, CDR3 DNA. D genes are given only for firm matches. A clone size is listed for some rows: how often the clone was seen (once, few, many), or a class if it is expanded.

j_call: TRBJ2-5; cdr3_length: 18; v_call: TRBV28; d_call: TRBD1; clone_size: -; cdr3_aa: CASSLREGAGWARETQYF; cdr3_nt: TGTGCCAGCAGTTTAAGAGAGGGGGCTGGGTGGGCTCGAGAGACCCAGTACTTC
j_call: TRBJ2-2; cdr3_length: 13; v_call: TRBV12-3/TRBV12-4; d_call: -; clone_size: -; cdr3_aa: CAINKRVGGELFF; cdr3_nt: TGTGCCATAAACAAAAGAGTAGGCGGGGAGCTGTTTTTT
j_call: TRBJ1-2; cdr3_length: 16; v_call: TRBV12-5; d_call: TRBD1; clone_size: -; cdr3_aa: CASGFAGTAKGYGYTF; cdr3_nt: TGTGCTAGTGGTTTCGCCGGGACAGCAAAGGGCTATGGCTACACCTTC
j_call: TRBJ2-5; cdr3_length: 14; v_call: TRBV12-3/TRBV12-4; d_call: TRBD1; clone_size: -; cdr3_aa: CASSSQGALQTQYF; cdr3_nt: TGTGCCAGCAGTTCCCAGGGGGCTCTACAGACCCAGTACTTC
j_call: TRBJ2-7; cdr3_length: 12; v_call: TRBV2; d_call: TRBD2; clone_size: -; cdr3_aa: CASKRDGSEQYF; cdr3_nt: TGTGCCAGCAAGCGGGATGGTTCCGAGCAGTACTTC
j_call: TRBJ2-5; cdr3_length: 12; v_call: TRBV3-1; d_call: -; clone_size: -; cdr3_aa: CASSLGLGTQYF; cdr3_nt: TGTGCCAGCAGCCTCGGACTGGGGACCCAGTACTTC
j_call: TRBJ2-1; cdr3_length: 17; v_call: TRBV20-1; d_call: -; clone_size: -; cdr3_aa: CSAAGTLREGAYNEQFF; cdr3_nt: TGCAGTGCCGCCGGGACGCTAAGAGAAGGGGCCTACAATGAGCAGTTCTTC
j_call: TRBJ2-5; cdr3_length: 17; v_call: TRBV7-8; d_call: TRBD2; clone_size: -; cdr3_aa: CASSPPTSGVGVKTQYF; cdr3_nt: TGTGCCAGCAGCCCACCGACTAGCGGGGTTGGAGTGAAGACCCAGTACTTC
j_call: TRBJ1-4; cdr3_length: 11; v_call: TRBV7-2; d_call: -; clone_size: -; cdr3_aa: CASSFTEKLFF; cdr3_nt: TGTGCCAGCAGCTTTACGGAAAAACTGTTTTTT
j_call: TRBJ2-7; cdr3_length: 12; v_call: TRBV7-2; d_call: -; clone_size: once; cdr3_aa: CASGLGFYEQYF; cdr3_nt: TGTGCCAGCGGTTTGGGGTTTTACGAGCAGTACTTC
j_call: TRBJ2-1; cdr3_length: 15; v_call: TRBV15; d_call: -; clone_size: -; cdr3_aa: CATSRDIRGNNEQFF; cdr3_nt: TGTGCCACCAGCAGAGATATTCGGGGGAATAATGAGCAGTTCTTC
j_call: TRBJ2-7; cdr3_length: 12; v_call: TRBV3-1; d_call: -; clone_size: -; cdr3_aa: CASSRVDYEQYF; cdr3_nt: TGTGCCAGCAGTAGGGTTGATTACGAGCAGTACTTC
j_call: TRBJ2-4; cdr3_length: 13; v_call: TRBV2; d_call: TRBD1; clone_size: -; cdr3_aa: CASSGQGANIQYF; cdr3_nt: TGTGCCAGCAGTGGACAGGGGGCCAACATTCAGTACTTC
j_call: TRBJ1-6; cdr3_length: 17; v_call: TRBV5-1; d_call: TRBD1; clone_size: -; cdr3_aa: CASSSGQGAYYNSPLHF; cdr3_nt: TGCGCCAGCAGCTCCGGACAGGGGGCCTACTATAATTCACCCCTCCACTTT
j_call: TRBJ2-3; cdr3_length: 15; v_call: TRBV29-1; d_call: TRBD2; clone_size: -; cdr3_aa: CSVRKLAGAEDTQYF; cdr3_nt: TGCAGCGTTAGAAAACTAGCGGGAGCTGAAGATACGCAGTATTTT
j_call: TRBJ2-5; cdr3_length: 13; v_call: TRBV20-1; d_call: -; clone_size: -; cdr3_aa: CSARASADRTQYF; cdr3_nt: TGCAGTGCTAGAGCTTCGGCGGACAGGACCCAGTACTTC
j_call: TRBJ2-7; cdr3_length: 13; v_call: TRBV18; d_call: -; clone_size: -; cdr3_aa: CASSPYPGYEQYF; cdr3_nt: TGTGCCAGCTCACCATACCCAGGCTACGAGCAGTACTTC
j_call: TRBJ2-5; cdr3_length: 14; v_call: TRBV5-1; d_call: TRBD1; clone_size: -; cdr3_aa: CASTLGTVQETQYF; cdr3_nt: TGCGCCAGCACCCTTGGGACAGTCCAAGAGACCCAGTACTTC
j_call: TRBJ2-7; cdr3_length: 14; v_call: TRBV27; d_call: -; clone_size: -; cdr3_aa: CASSLQAGSYEQYF; cdr3_nt: TGTGCCAGCAGTTTGCAGGCCGGGTCCTACGAGCAGTACTTC
j_call: TRBJ1-2; cdr3_length: 12; v_call: TRBV2; d_call: -; clone_size: -; cdr3_aa: CASSELVESYTF; cdr3_nt: TGTGCCAGCAGTGAATTGGTTGAGAGCTACACCTTC
j_call: TRBJ2-7; cdr3_length: 13; v_call: TRBV6-6; d_call: -; clone_size: once; cdr3_aa: CASSPQAADEQYF; cdr3_nt: TGTGCCAGCAGCCCTCAGGCGGCGGACGAGCAGTACTTC
j_call: TRBJ2-3; cdr3_length: 14; v_call: TRBV30; d_call: TRBD2; clone_size: -; cdr3_aa: CAWRSSGTADTQYF; cdr3_nt: TGTGCCTGGAGGTCTAGCGGGACGGCGGATACGCAGTATTTT
j_call: TRBJ2-3; cdr3_length: 16; v_call: TRBV30; d_call: TRBD2; clone_size: -; cdr3_aa: CAWSGGTSGPTDTQYF; cdr3_nt: TGTGCCTGGAGTGGGGGCACTAGCGGGCCCACAGATACGCAGTATTTT
j_call: TRBJ1-5; cdr3_length: 15; v_call: TRBV30; d_call: -; clone_size: -; cdr3_aa: CAWSVPVGVNQPQHF; cdr3_nt: TGTGCCTGGAGTGTACCCGTTGGAGTCAATCAGCCCCAGCATTTT
j_call: TRBJ1-2; cdr3_length: 17; v_call: TRBV7-3; d_call: TRBD1; clone_size: -; cdr3_aa: CASSAKKGQGANYGYTF; cdr3_nt: TGTGCCAGCAGCGCAAAAAAAGGACAGGGAGCTAACTATGGCTACACCTTC
j_call: TRBJ1-2; cdr3_length: 12; v_call: TRBV6-6; d_call: -; clone_size: -; cdr3_aa: CASRGVSSGYTF; cdr3_nt: TGTGCCAGCAGGGGGGTATCATCTGGCTACACCTTC
j_call: TRBJ2-1; cdr3_length: 14; v_call: TRBV7-2; d_call: TRBD2; clone_size: -; cdr3_aa: CASSLSGRNNEQFF; cdr3_nt: TGTGCCAGCAGCCTCAGCGGGAGAAACAATGAGCAGTTCTTC
j_call: TRBJ1-1; cdr3_length: 15; v_call: TRBV14; d_call: -; clone_size: -; cdr3_aa: CASSHGIRRDTEAFF; cdr3_nt: TGTGCCAGCAGCCACGGCATCAGAAGGGACACTGAAGCTTTCTTT
j_call: TRBJ2-5; cdr3_length: 11; v_call: TRBV19; d_call: -; clone_size: -; cdr3_aa: CASGYEETQYF; cdr3_nt: TGTGCCAGTGGCTATGAAGAGACCCAGTACTTC
j_call: TRBJ2-1; cdr3_length: 11; v_call: TRBV12-3/TRBV12-4; d_call: -; clone_size: -; cdr3_aa: CASSSNSEQFF; cdr3_nt: TGTGCCAGCAGTTCGAACTCTGAGCAGTTCTTC
j_call: TRBJ2-3; cdr3_length: 13; v_call: TRBV2; d_call: -; clone_size: -; cdr3_aa: CASTYSSTDTQYF; cdr3_nt: TGTGCCAGCACGTACAGTAGCACAGATACGCAGTATTTT
j_call: TRBJ1-2; cdr3_length: 15; v_call: TRBV4-2; d_call: -; clone_size: -; cdr3_aa: CASSHKPGTAGGYTF; cdr3_nt: TGTGCCAGCAGCCATAAACCCGGGACGGCCGGTGGCTACACCTTC
j_call: TRBJ2-7; cdr3_length: 16; v_call: TRBV5-1; d_call: -; clone_size: once; cdr3_aa: CASSRDLRGVMLEQYF; cdr3_nt: TGCGCCAGCAGTCGAGACCTCAGGGGGGTGATGCTCGAGCAGTACTTC
j_call: TRBJ2-2; cdr3_length: 13; v_call: TRBV2; d_call: -; clone_size: -; cdr3_aa: CASMGQGPGELFF; cdr3_nt: TGTGCCAGCATGGGGCAGGGACCCGGGGAGCTGTTTTTT
j_call: TRBJ2-6; cdr3_length: 16; v_call: TRBV30; d_call: -; clone_size: -; cdr3_aa: CAAMAGGTTGANVLTF; cdr3_nt: TGTGCCGCCATGGCCGGGGGCACCACTGGGGCCAACGTCCTGACTTTC
j_call: TRBJ1-2; cdr3_length: 16; v_call: TRBV24-1; d_call: -; clone_size: -; cdr3_aa: CATSGAGVVLPDGYTF; cdr3_nt: TGTGCCACCAGTGGGGCAGGGGTCGTCCTTCCCGATGGCTACACCTTC
j_call: TRBJ2-3; cdr3_length: 13; v_call: TRBV12-3/TRBV12-4; d_call: TRBD2; clone_size: -; cdr3_aa: CASRTSGGDTQYF; cdr3_nt: TGTGCCAGCAGGACTAGCGGGGGGGATACGCAGTATTTT
j_call: TRBJ2-1; cdr3_length: 16; v_call: TRBV9; d_call: -; clone_size: -; cdr3_aa: CASSAPTGTTTGEQFF; cdr3_nt: TGTGCCAGCAGCGCACCAACCGGGACTACAACAGGGGAGCAGTTCTTC
j_call: TRBJ1-1; cdr3_length: 12; v_call: TRBV29-1; d_call: -; clone_size: -; cdr3_aa: CSAFDSHTEAFF; cdr3_nt: TGCAGCGCCTTCGACAGTCACACTGAAGCTTTCTTT
j_call: TRBJ2-3; cdr3_length: 12; v_call: TRBV30; d_call: -; clone_size: -; cdr3_aa: CAFRGNTDTQYF; cdr3_nt: TGTGCCTTCAGGGGTAACACAGATACGCAGTATTTT
j_call: TRBJ2-1; cdr3_length: 12; v_call: TRBV28; d_call: -; clone_size: -; cdr3_aa: CASSQPGQWEFF; cdr3_nt: TGTGCCAGCAGTCAACCGGGCCAGTGGGAATTCTTC
j_call: TRBJ2-7; cdr3_length: 15; v_call: TRBV3-1; d_call: -; clone_size: -; cdr3_aa: CASSQDLWQGYEQYF; cdr3_nt: TGTGCCAGCAGCCAAGATCTGTGGCAGGGCTACGAGCAGTACTTC
j_call: TRBJ2-5; cdr3_length: 16; v_call: TRBV12-3/TRBV12-4; d_call: -; clone_size: -; cdr3_aa: CASSLGVRRSQETQYF; cdr3_nt: TGTGCCAGCAGTTTAGGTGTCCGCCGGAGCCAAGAGACCCAGTACTTC
j_call: TRBJ1-1; cdr3_length: 12; v_call: TRBV30; d_call: -; clone_size: -; cdr3_aa: CAWRQENTEAFF; cdr3_nt: TGTGCCTGGAGACAGGAGAACACTGAAGCTTTCTTT
j_call: TRBJ1-1; cdr3_length: 12; v_call: TRBV29-1; d_call: -; clone_size: -; cdr3_aa: CSAGRAEAEAFF; cdr3_nt: TGCAGCGCCGGACGGGCCGAAGCTGAAGCTTTCTTT
j_call: TRBJ2-2; cdr3_length: 20; v_call: TRBV6-1; d_call: TRBD2; clone_size: -; cdr3_aa: CASSHSILAGGMVRTGELFF; cdr3_nt: TGTGCCAGCAGTCATTCCATCTTAGCGGGGGGTATGGTTCGTACCGGGGAGCTGTTTTTT
j_call: TRBJ2-7; cdr3_length: 12; v_call: TRBV11-3; d_call: -; clone_size: -; cdr3_aa: CASSFPGNEQYF; cdr3_nt: TGTGCCAGCAGCTTCCCGGGGAACGAGCAGTACTTC
j_call: TRBJ2-6; cdr3_length: 16; v_call: TRBV7-7; d_call: TRBD1; clone_size: -; cdr3_aa: CASSESGGTGANVLTF; cdr3_nt: TGTGCTAGCAGCGAATCAGGGGGCACTGGGGCCAACGTCCTGACTTTC
j_call: TRBJ2-5; cdr3_length: 15; v_call: TRBV20-1; d_call: TRBD2; clone_size: once; cdr3_aa: CSAPSGGRARETQYF; cdr3_nt: TGCAGTGCCCCTTCAGGCGGGAGGGCCAGAGAGACCCAGTACTTC
j_call: TRBJ1-4; cdr3_length: 13; v_call: TRBV20-1; d_call: -; clone_size: -; cdr3_aa: CSARGTMDEKLFF; cdr3_nt: TGCAGTGCTAGAGGTACTATGGATGAAAAACTGTTTTTT
j_call: TRBJ1-5; cdr3_length: 14; v_call: TRBV29-1; d_call: -; clone_size: -; cdr3_aa: CSVATGWGNQPQHF; cdr3_nt: TGCAGCGTAGCAACAGGGTGGGGCAATCAGCCCCAGCATTTT
j_call: TRBJ1-6; cdr3_length: 18; v_call: TRBV15; d_call: TRBD1; clone_size: -; cdr3_aa: CATSREGQGGSYNSPLHF; cdr3_nt: TGTGCCACCAGCAGGGAGGGACAGGGTGGCTCCTATAATTCACCCCTCCACTTT
j_call: TRBJ1-5; cdr3_length: 14; v_call: TRBV2; d_call: -; clone_size: -; cdr3_aa: CASKLQGSNQPQHF; cdr3_nt: TGTGCCAGCAAGTTGCAGGGGAGTAATCAGCCCCAGCATTTT